This T cell receptor (beta chain) came from a study of blood T cell repertoires in COVID-19. Overall study: Spain, Italy and the United States supplied samples that represented acute and convalescent COVID-19.

Study processing details: The assay estimated nucleated cells by amplifying reference gene primers. Here immunoSEQ multiplex PCR was the method, and the copy in TCRdb shows in-frame clones only, minus some. The V and J calls and clone size come from that table; D and trimming were worked out from the DNA. The table records 250,000 or so clones, around four fifths of them present only once. Germline V gives CDR1 SQVTM, CDR2 ANQGSEA. V lost 1 base and J lost 7; bases outside the gene matches: 7. This CDR3 region has 15 residues. The sequence came from a man aged 55 to 70 with acute or convalescent COVID-19. J is TRBJ2-1 and V is TRBV29-1; TRBD2 matches 10 bases. The sequencing input was peripheral blood. The CDR3 loop reads CSVEAPYSGGNEQFF. DNA of the CDR3: TGCAGCGTTGAAGCTCCTTATAGCGGGGGGAATGAGCAGTTCTTC.